These T cell receptor beta chains were read from a single sample in a study of a mutant IDH1 vaccine in newly diagnosed glioma. Clones were sequenced by immunoSEQ multiplex PCR, and TCRdb holds only the in-frame ones, with some missing. The sample lists about 74,000 clones; around 84% were seen once. The antigens of these receptors remain unknown. Sequenced here: PBMCs, sampled from a glioma patient whose treatment included an IDH1 peptide vaccine. These receptors came from a man aged 30-40 years with glioma. The CDR3 runs from the conserved cysteine through the conserved F or W.

v_call: TRBV6-5; j_call: TRBJ2-5; cdr3_aa: CASRTGGRFETQYF
v_call: TRBV7-9; j_call: TRBJ1-5; cdr3_aa: CASSTGRGSSNQPQHF
v_call: TRBV28; j_call: TRBJ1-2; cdr3_aa: CASSLGPGPQGYGYTF
v_call: TRBV9; j_call: TRBJ1-2; cdr3_aa: CASSVGGQVVDGYTF
v_call: TRBV27; j_call: TRBJ1-3; cdr3_aa: CASSLKFGGSSGNTIYF
v_call: TRBV9; j_call: TRBJ2-1; cdr3_aa: CASGTSFNEQFF
v_call: TRBV5-1; j_call: TRBJ1-2; cdr3_aa: CASSLGGENYGYTF
v_call: TRBV28; j_call: TRBJ2-7; cdr3_aa: CASSLPGRNEQYF
v_call: TRBV22-1; j_call: TRBJ1-1; cdr3_aa: CPGSARLSNPNTEAFF
v_call: TRBV2; j_call: TRBJ2-5; cdr3_aa: CASSEGRGEETQYF
v_call: TRBV5-5; j_call: TRBJ1-2; cdr3_aa: CASSLEQGYGYTF
v_call: TRBV10-3; j_call: TRBJ2-5; cdr3_aa: CAISESASQETQYF
v_call: TRBV4-3; j_call: TRBJ1-2; cdr3_aa: CASSQRRGRANYGYTF
v_call: TRBV10-3; j_call: TRBJ2-5; cdr3_aa: CAISESYAEETQYF
v_call: TRBV2; j_call: TRBJ2-3; cdr3_aa: CASTKLAGEVDTQYF
v_call: TRBV15; j_call: TRBJ2-6; cdr3_aa: CATSRGSGANVLTF
v_call: TRBV30; j_call: TRBJ1-5; cdr3_aa: CAWSWGKLQPQHF
v_call: TRBV7-8; j_call: TRBJ1-5; cdr3_aa: CASSSTGRSNQPQHF
v_call: TRBV29-1; j_call: TRBJ2-1; cdr3_aa: CSVETPSGSSREQFF